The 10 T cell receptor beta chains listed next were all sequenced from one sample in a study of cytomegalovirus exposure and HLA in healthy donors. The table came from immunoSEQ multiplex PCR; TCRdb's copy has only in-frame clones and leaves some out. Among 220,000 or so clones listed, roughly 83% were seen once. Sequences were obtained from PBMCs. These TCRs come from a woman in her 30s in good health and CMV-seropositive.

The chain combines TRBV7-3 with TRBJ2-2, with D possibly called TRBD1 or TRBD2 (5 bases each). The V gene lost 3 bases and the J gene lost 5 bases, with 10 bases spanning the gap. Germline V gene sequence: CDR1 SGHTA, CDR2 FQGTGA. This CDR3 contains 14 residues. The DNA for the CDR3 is TGTGCCAGCAGCTTCCTCGGGGCGACCGGGGAGCTGTTTTTT. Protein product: CASSFLGATGELFF.

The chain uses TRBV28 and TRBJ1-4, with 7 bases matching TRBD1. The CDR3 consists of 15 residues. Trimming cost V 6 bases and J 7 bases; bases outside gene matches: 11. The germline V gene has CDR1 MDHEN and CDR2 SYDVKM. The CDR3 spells CASSFIRQGSEKLFF. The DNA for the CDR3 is TGTGCCAGCAGCTTCATTCGACAGGGAAGTGAAAAACTGTTTTTT.

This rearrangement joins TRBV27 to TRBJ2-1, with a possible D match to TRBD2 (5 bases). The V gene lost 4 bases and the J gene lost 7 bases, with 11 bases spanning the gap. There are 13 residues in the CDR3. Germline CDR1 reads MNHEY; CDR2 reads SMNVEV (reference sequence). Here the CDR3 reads CASSWAGGNEQFF. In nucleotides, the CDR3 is TGTGCCAGCAGTTGGGCAGGAGGTAATGAGCAGTTCTTC.

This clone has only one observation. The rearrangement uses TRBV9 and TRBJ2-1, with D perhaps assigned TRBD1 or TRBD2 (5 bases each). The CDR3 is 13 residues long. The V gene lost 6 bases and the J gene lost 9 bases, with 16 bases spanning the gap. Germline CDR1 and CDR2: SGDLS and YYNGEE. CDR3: CASTVGVHTEQFF. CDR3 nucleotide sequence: TGTGCCAGCACCGTGGGGGTTCACACTGAGCAGTTCTTC.

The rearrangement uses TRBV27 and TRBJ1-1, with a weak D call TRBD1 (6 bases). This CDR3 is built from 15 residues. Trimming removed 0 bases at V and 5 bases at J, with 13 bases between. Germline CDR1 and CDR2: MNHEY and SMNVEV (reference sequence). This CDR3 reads CASSLSGAGVTEAFF. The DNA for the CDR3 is TGTGCCAGCAGTTTATCTGGGGCAGGGGTAACTGAAGCTTTCTTT.

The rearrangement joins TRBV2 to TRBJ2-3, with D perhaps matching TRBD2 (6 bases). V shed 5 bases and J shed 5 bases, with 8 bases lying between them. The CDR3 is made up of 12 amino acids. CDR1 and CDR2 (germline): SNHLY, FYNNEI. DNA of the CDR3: TGTGCCAGCAGTCGACTAGTAGATACGCAGTATTTT. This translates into CASSRLVDTQYF.

CDR3 sequence: CASSIAAGGHYNEQFF. The CDR3 DNA reads TGTGCCAGTAGTATAGCCGCCGGCGGCCACTACAATGAGCAGTTCTTC. This chain joins TRBV19 and TRBJ2-1; D gene unclear. CDR1 LNHDA and CDR2 SQIVND come from the germline V gene (reference sequence). V was trimmed by 1 base and J by 3 bases, leaving 13 bases between them. The CDR3 loop spans 16 amino acids.

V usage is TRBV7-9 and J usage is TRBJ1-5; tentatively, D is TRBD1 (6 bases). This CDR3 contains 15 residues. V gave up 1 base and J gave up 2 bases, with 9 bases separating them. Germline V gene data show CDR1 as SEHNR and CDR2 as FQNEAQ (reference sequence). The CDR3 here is CASSLGPGGNQPQHF. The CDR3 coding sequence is TGTGCCAGCAGCTTAGGGCCAGGGGGCAATCAGCCCCAGCATTTT.

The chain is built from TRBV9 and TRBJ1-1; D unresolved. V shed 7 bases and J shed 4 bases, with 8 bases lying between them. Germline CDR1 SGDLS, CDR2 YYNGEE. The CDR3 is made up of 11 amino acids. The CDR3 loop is CASGLGTEAFF. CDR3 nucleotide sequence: TGTGCCAGCGGGTTAGGCACTGAAGCTTTCTTT.

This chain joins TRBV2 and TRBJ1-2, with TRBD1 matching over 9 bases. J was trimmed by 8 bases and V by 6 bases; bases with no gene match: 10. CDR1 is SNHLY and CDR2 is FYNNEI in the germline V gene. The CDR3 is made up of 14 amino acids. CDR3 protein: CASSPTTTGGGYTF. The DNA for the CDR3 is TGTGCCAGCAGCCCAACGACGACAGGGGGAGGCTACACCTTC. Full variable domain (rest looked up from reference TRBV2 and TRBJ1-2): EPEVTQTPSHQVTQMGQEVILRCVPISNHLYFYWYRQILGQKVEFLVSFYNNEISEKSEIFDDQFSVERPDGSNFTLKIRSTKLEDSAMYFCASSPTTTGGGYTFGSGTRLTVV.